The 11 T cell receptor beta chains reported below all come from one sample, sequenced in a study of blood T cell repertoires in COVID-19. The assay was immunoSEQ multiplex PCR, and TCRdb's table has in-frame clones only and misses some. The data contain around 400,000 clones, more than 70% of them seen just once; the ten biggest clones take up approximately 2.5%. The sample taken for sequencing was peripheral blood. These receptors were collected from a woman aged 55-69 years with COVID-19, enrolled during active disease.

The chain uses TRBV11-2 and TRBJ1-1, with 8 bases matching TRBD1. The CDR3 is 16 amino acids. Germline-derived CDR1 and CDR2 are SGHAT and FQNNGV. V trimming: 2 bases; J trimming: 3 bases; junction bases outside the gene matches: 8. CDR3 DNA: TGTGCCAGCAGCTTAACCACTACAGGGGGAGACACTGAAGCTTTCTTT. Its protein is CASSLTTTGGDTEAFF.

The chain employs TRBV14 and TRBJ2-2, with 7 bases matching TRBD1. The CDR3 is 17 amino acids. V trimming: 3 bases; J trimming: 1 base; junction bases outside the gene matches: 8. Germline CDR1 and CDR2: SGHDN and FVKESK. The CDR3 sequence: CASSQLPGQMNTGELFF. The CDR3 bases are TGTGCCAGCAGCCAGCTTCCGGGACAGATGAACACCGGGGAGCTGTTTTTT.

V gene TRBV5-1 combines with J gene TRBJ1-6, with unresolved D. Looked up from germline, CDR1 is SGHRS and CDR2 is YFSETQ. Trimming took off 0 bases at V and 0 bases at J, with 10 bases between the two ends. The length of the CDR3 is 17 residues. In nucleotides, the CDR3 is TGCGCCAGCAGCTTGGGGGTTTGGGCCTCCTATAATTCACCCCTCCACTTT. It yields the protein CASSLGVWASYNSPLHF.

CDR3 sequence: CASSLPGSSKPQHF. The CDR3 nucleotides read TGTGCCAGCAGTCTCCCGGGGTCTTCGAAGCCCCAGCATTTT. The gene calls are TRBV28 and TRBJ1-5; no reliable D call. The CDR3 has 14 amino acids. Germline CDR1 is MDHEN and CDR2 is SYDVKM. The V end was cut by 5 bases, the J end by 8 bases, with 16 bases between.

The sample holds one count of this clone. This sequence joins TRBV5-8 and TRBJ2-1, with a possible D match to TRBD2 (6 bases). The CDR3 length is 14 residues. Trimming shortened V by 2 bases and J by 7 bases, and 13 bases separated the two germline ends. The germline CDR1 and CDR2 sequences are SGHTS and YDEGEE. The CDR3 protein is CASSFRVAGNEQFF. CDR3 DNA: TGTGCCAGCAGCTTCAGGGTGGCGGGAAATGAGCAGTTCTTC.

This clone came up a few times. CDR3 sequence: CASSLRGFGPIHGYTF. CDR3 in DNA: TGTGCCAGCAGCTTGAGGGGGTTTGGGCCGATTCATGGCTACACCTTC. This chain connects TRBV5-4 to TRBJ1-2; the D gene is possibly TRBD1 (6 bases). The CDR3 loop spans 16 amino acids. The V gene lost 1 base and the J gene lost 6 bases, with 19 bases spanning the gap. The V gene's germline CDR1 is SGHNT and CDR2 YYREEE (reference sequence). Complete variable domain (other parts from reference TRBV5-4 and TRBJ1-2): ETGVTQSPTHLIKTRGQQVTLRCSSQSGHNTVSWYQQALGQGPQFIFQYYREEENGRGNFPPRFSGLQFPNYSSELNVNALELDDSALYLCASSLRGFGPIHGYTFGSGTRLTVV.

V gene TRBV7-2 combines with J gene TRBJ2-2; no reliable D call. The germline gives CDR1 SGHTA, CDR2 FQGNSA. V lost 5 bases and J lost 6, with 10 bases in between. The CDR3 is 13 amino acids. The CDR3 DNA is TGTGCCAGCAGCCACGACCGGGCCGGGGAGCTGTTTTTT. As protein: CASSHDRAGELFF.

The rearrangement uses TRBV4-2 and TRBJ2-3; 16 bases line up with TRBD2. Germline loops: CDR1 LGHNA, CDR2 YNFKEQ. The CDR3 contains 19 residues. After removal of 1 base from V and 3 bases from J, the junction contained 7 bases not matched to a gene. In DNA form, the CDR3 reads TGTGCCAGCAGCCAAGTCGCCGGGACTAGCGGGGGGGTAACAGATACGCAGTATTTT. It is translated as CASSQVAGTSGGVTDTQYF.

The CDR3 region has the DNA TGCGCCAGTCAACTGAAACAGGGGATCGATGGCTACACCTTC. Its translation: CASQLKQGIDGYTF. The chain combines TRBV5-1 with TRBJ1-2; 7 bases map to TRBD1. Germline trimming cut 8 bases from V and 6 bases from J; bases unmatched to any gene: 13. CDR3 length: 14 amino acids. In germline, CDR1 is SGHRS, CDR2 YFSETQ.

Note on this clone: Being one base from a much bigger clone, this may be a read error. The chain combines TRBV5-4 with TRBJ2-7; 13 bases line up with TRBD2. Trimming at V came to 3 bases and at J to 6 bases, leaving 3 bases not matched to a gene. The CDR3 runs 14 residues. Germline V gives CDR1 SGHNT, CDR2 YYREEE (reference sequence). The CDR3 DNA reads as TGTGCCAGCAGCTCGACTAGCGGGGGGTTCGAGCAGTACTTC. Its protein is CASSSTSGGFEQYF.

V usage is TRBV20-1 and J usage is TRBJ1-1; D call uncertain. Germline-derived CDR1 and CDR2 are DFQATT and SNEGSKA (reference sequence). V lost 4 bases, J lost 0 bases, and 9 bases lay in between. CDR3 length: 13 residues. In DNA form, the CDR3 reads TGCAGTGCTATTGACGTTTTGAACACTGAAGCTTTCTTT. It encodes CSAIDVLNTEAFF.